The 17 T cell receptor beta chains below were found in one sample sequenced in a study of identical twins. Each CDR3 protein is one row after TCRdb ran MiXCR on the 5' RACE reads. The table has hundreds of thousands of distinct CDR3 sequences, 15% to 20% seen once; the top ten hold over 10%. Separately, the same data were catalogued under a study of T cells expressing NK-cell markers.

The sequenced sample consisted of PBMCs. These receptors originate from a woman between 18 and 29 years old in good health.

The chain uses TRBV27 and TRBJ2-3; 13 nucleotides align to TRBD2. With V trimmed by 5 bases and J by 3 bases, 5 bases remained unmatched. Germline lookup yields CDR1 MNHEY and CDR2 SMNVEV (reference sequence). CDR3 length equals 16 residues. DNA of the CDR3: TGTGCCAGCAGTCCAATACTAGCGGGGGGGACAGATACGCAGTATTTT. Its protein product is CASSPILAGGTDTQYF.

This chain joins TRBV28 and TRBJ1-4; no clear D. The CDR3 has 15 amino acids. Germline V gene data show CDR1 as MDHEN and CDR2 as SYDVKM. V shed 3 bases and J shed 4 bases, with 12 bases lying between them. CDR3 sequence reads: CASSLESFFNEKLFF. The CDR3 region has the DNA TGTGCCAGCAGTTTGGAAAGCTTCTTTAATGAAAAACTGTTTTTT.

V is TRBV12-3 or TRBV12-4 and J is TRBJ2-7; D is perhaps TRBD2 (6 bases). The CDR3 is 14 amino acids. Trimming cost V 7 bases and J 0 bases, with 13 bases left between them. In nucleotides, the CDR3 is TGTGCCAGCACCCGGGGGATTCTCTCCTACGAGCAGTACTTC. It yields the protein CASTRGILSYEQYF.

V is TRBV25-1 and J is TRBJ2-3; weak D call: TRBD2 (5 bases). V was shortened by 2 bases and J by 1 base, with 13 bases between the two germline ends. Germline V lookup: CDR1 MGHDK, CDR2 SYGVNS. CDR3 length: 16 amino acids. In DNA, the CDR3 is TGTGCCAGCAGTGAAGGGTGGGAGCTGGGCACAGATACGCAGTATTTT. It encodes CASSEGWELGTDTQYF.

This clonotype was counted a few times. This chain joins TRBV6-1 and TRBJ2-4; tentatively, D is TRBD1 (5 bases). Looked up from germline, CDR1 is MNHNS and CDR2 is SASEGT. The CDR3 loop spans 16 amino acids. The V end lost 0 bases, the J end lost 6 bases, and 15 bases lay between the germline ends. This chain's CDR3 is CASSEAWGTDGNIQYF. The CDR3 nucleotides are TGTGCCAGCAGTGAAGCATGGGGCACCGATGGAAACATTCAGTACTTC.

This clonotype appeared a few times. The rearrangement links TRBV20-1 to TRBJ2-5, with 10 bases aligning to TRBD2. The CDR3 extends over 14 amino acids. Germline V gene lookup returns CDR1 DFQATT and CDR2 SNEGSKA (reference sequence). After removal of 3 bases from V and 7 bases from J, the junction contained 8 bases not matched to a gene. In DNA form, the CDR3 reads TGCAGTGCTAGGGTAGCGGGAGGAAGAGGGACCCAGTACTTC. Amino acid sequence: CSARVAGGRGTQYF.

This clonotype was counted only a few times. The chain combines TRBV7-2 with TRBJ1-1; tentative D call: TRBD1 (5 bases). The ends were cut back, 6 bases at V and 10 bases at J, with 24 bases in the middle. The CDR3 spans 15 residues. Germline CDR1 and CDR2: SGHTA and FQGNSA. DNA for the CDR3: TGTGCCAGCAGTCCTCGATCTGGACTAAGGGGTGTAGCTTTCTTT. The encoded protein is CASSPRSGLRGVAFF.

This clonotype showed up just a few times. V is TRBV6-2 or TRBV6-3 and J is TRBJ2-1; a possible D gene is TRBD2 (6 bases). The ends were cut back, 6 bases at V and 9 bases at J, with 27 bases in the middle. The CDR3 spans 17 residues. The V gene's germline CDR1 is MNHEY and CDR2 SVGEGT. In DNA, the CDR3 is TGTGCCAGCAGAGCTCCCCGGGACTTTTTCCTTTCCGGTGAGCAGTTCTTC. This codes for CASRAPRDFFLSGEQFF.

This clonotype came up a few times. This rearrangement joins TRBV7-9 to TRBJ1-4; 8 bases agree with TRBD1. Germline lookup yields CDR1 SEHNR and CDR2 FQNEAQ (reference sequence). V trimming: 5 bases; J trimming: 6 bases; junction bases outside the gene matches: 8. This CDR3 is built from 15 residues. The CDR3 here is CASSGGTGGDEKLFF. CDR3 bases: TGTGCCAGCAGCGGCGGGACAGGAGGTGATGAAAAACTGTTTTTT.

V is TRBV29-1 and J is TRBJ2-7; TRBD1 matches at 8 bases. This CDR3 is built from 15 residues. Trimming took 4 bases from V and 4 from J; bases not matched to a gene: 12. Germline V gene data show CDR1 as SQVTM and CDR2 as ANQGSEA. In DNA form, the CDR3 reads TGCAGCGTTGCCCGGGACAGGTCCATAGCATACGAGCAGTACTTC. It translates to CSVARDRSIAYEQYF.

This rearrangement joins TRBV20-1 to TRBJ2-1, with a tentative D call TRBD2 (6 bases). Germline CDR1 DFQATT, CDR2 SNEGSKA (reference sequence). This CDR3 has 15 amino acids. Trimming shortened V by 6 bases and J by 1 base, and 16 bases separated the two germline ends. This chain's CDR3 is CSARSGGVSYNEQFF. The CDR3 nucleotides are TGCAGTGCCCGCTCGGGCGGGGTGTCCTACAATGAGCAGTTCTTC.

This chain connects TRBV5-1 to TRBJ2-1; 9 bases are shared with TRBD2. CDR3 size: 15 residues. V trimming: 1 base; J trimming: 8 bases; junction bases outside the gene matches: 7. Germline V gives CDR1 SGHRS, CDR2 YFSETQ. The CDR3 loop reads CASSLIIAGAHEQFF. The CDR3 DNA is TGCGCCAGCAGCTTGATTATAGCGGGAGCCCATGAGCAGTTCTTC.

In this sample, this clonotype turned up once. A junction boundary mismatches the germline segment, possibly from a read error. The rearrangement joins TRBV7-9 to TRBJ2-1, with TRBD2 identical over 9 bases. The CDR3 totals 14 residues. Per the germline V gene, CDR1 is SEHNR and CDR2 is FQNEAQ (reference sequence). In nucleotides, the CDR3 is TGTGCCAGCAGGTCTAGCGGGAACTACGATGAGCAGTTCTTC. Its translation: CASRSSGNYDEQFF.

The chain links TRBV5-1 to TRBJ2-5, with D possibly TRBD2 on 6 matching bases. Trimming pared 4 bases from V and 1 base from J, leaving 11 bases between. CDR1 and CDR2 from the germline V gene are SGHRS and YFSETQ. This CDR3 spans 14 amino acids. The CDR3 loop reads CASSQTGLQETQYF. The CDR3 bases are TGCGCCAGCAGCCAAACGGGACTCCAAGAGACCCAGTACTTC.

The chain links TRBV6-5 to TRBJ1-6; D may be TRBD1 (6 bases). The length of the CDR3 is 16 residues. Germline V gives CDR1 MNHEY, CDR2 SVGAGI. V gave up 2 bases and J gave up 2 bases, with 10 bases separating them. CDR3 residues: CASSYGGRPYNSPLHF. The CDR3, as DNA: TGTGCCAGCAGTTACGGGGGGCGTCCCTATAATTCACCCCTCCACTTT.

The chain uses TRBV12-3 or TRBV12-4 and TRBJ1-1; a weak D match, TRBD1 (6 bases). Trimming shortened V by 6 bases and J by 11 bases, and 13 bases separated the two germline ends. There are 11 residues in the CDR3. For the CDR3, the DNA is TGTGCCAGCAGCTCCTACAGGGACGCTTTCTTT. The encoded protein is CASSSYRDAFF.

The table lists this clonotype with a few counts. The V gene is TRBV6-5, the J gene TRBJ2-6, with D maybe TRBD1 (6 bases). This CDR3 spans 16 amino acids. V was pared by 4 bases and J by 2 bases, with 12 bases between. Germline values: CDR1 MNHEY, CDR2 SVGAGI. CDR3 in DNA: TGTGCCAGCAGTTCCCCTGGACAGACTGGGGCCAACGTCCTGACTTTC. It codes for CASSSPGQTGANVLTF.